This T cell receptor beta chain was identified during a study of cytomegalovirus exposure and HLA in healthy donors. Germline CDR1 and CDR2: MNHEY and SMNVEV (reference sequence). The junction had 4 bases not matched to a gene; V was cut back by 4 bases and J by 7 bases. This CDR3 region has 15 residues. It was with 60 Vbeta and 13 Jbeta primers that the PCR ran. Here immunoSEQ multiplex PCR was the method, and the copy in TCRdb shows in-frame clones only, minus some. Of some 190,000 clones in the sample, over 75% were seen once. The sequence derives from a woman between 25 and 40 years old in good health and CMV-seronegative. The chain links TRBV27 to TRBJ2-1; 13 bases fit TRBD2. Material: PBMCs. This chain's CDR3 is CASSSGTSGANEQFF. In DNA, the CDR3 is TGTGCCAGCAGTTCCGGGACTAGCGGGGCGAATGAGCAGTTCTTC.